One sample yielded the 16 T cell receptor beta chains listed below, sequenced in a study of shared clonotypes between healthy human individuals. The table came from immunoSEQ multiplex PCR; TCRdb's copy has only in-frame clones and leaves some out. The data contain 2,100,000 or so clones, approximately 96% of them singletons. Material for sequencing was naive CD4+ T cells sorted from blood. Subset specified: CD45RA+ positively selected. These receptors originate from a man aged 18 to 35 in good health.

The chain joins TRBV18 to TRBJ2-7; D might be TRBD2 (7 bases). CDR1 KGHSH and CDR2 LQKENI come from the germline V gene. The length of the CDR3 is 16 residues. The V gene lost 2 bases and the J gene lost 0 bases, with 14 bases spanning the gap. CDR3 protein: CASSPNSGGNSYEQYF. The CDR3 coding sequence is TGTGCCAGCTCACCAAATTCGGGGGGCAACTCCTACGAGCAGTACTTC.

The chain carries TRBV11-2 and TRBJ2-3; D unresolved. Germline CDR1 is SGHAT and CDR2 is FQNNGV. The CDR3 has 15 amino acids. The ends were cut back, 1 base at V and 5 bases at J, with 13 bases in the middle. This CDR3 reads CASSLVVVPEDTQYF. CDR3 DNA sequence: TGTGCCAGCAGCTTAGTGGTGGTCCCGGAAGATACGCAGTATTTT. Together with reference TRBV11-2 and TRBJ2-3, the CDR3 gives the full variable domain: EAGVAQSPRYKIIEKRQSVAFWCNPISGHATLYWYQQILGQGPKLLIQFQNNGVVDDSQLPKDRFSAERLKGVDSTLKIQPAKLEDSAVYLCASSLVVVPEDTQYFGPGTRLTVL.

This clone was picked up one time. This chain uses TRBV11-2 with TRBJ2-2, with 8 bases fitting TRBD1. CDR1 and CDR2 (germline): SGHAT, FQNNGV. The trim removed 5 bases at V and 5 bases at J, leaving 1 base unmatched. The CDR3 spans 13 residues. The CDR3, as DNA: TGTGCCAGCAGCGGACAGGGAACCGGGGAGCTGTTTTTT. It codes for CASSGQGTGELFF.

CDR3 sequence reads: CASSRAGFTDTQYF. The CDR3 nucleotides read TGTGCCAGCAGCAGGGCAGGGTTCACAGATACGCAGTATTTT. This chain connects TRBV21-1 to TRBJ2-3; no check of the table's D call, TRBD1, against the DNA was made. TRBV21-1 is marked as a pseudogene. The length of the CDR3 is 14 residues.

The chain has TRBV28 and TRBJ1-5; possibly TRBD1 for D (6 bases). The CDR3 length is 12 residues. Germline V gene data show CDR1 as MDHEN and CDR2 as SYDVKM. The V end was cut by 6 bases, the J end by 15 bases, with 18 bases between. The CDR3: CASRLGDKERHF. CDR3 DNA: TGTGCCAGCAGACTGGGGGACAAGGAAAGGCATTTT.

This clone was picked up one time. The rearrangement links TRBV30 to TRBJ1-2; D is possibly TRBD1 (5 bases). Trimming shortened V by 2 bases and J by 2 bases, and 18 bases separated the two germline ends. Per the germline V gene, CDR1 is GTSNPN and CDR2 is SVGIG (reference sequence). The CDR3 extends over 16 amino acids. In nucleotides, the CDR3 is TGTGCCTGGAGTACATACAACCGGGGGACCAACTATGGCTACACCTTC. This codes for CAWSTYNRGTNYGYTF.

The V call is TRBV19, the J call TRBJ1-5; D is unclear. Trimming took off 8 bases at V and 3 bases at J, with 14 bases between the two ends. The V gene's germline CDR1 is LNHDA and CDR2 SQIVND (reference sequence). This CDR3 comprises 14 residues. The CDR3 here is CASRGSIFNQPQHF. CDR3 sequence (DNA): TGTGCCAGTCGGGGATCGATTTTCAATCAGCCCCAGCATTTT.

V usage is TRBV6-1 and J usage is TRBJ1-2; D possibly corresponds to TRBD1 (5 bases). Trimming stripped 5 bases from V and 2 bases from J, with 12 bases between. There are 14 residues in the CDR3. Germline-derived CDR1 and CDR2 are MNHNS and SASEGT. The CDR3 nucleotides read TGTGCCAGCAGTCAAGAGACAGCAAACTATGGCTACACCTTC. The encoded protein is CASSQETANYGYTF.

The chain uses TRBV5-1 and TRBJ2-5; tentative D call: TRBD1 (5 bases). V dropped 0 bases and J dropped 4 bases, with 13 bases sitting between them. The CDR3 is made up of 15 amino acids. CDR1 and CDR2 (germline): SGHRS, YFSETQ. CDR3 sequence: CASSLAGGQGETQYF. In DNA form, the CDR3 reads TGCGCCAGCAGCTTGGCGGGCGGACAAGGAGAGACCCAGTACTTC.

CDR3 residues: CATPKGSVDYGYTF. The CDR3 nucleotides read TGTGCCACCCCGAAAGGGTCAGTTGACTATGGCTACACCTTC. V gene TRBV6-1 combines with J gene TRBJ1-2, with D unclear. Germline CDR1 reads MNHNS; CDR2 reads SASEGT. The CDR3 is made up of 14 amino acids. V lost 10 bases to trimming and J lost 3 bases, with 18 bases between them.

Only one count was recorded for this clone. In DNA, the CDR3 is TGTGCCAGCAGCAGGACTTTCCCCGGCAATGAGCAGTTCTTC. Protein product: CASSRTFPGNEQFF. V gene TRBV27 combines with J gene TRBJ2-1, with D possibly TRBD2 on 5 matching bases. Per the germline V gene, CDR1 is MNHEY and CDR2 is SMNVEV (reference sequence). CDR3 length: 14 residues. Between the trimmed V and J ends, which lost 6 bases and 6 bases, there was a span of 15 bases.

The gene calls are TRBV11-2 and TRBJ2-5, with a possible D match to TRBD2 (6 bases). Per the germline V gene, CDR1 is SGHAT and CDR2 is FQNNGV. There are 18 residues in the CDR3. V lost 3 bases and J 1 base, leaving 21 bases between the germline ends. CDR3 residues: CASSLGVRSGWGQETQYF. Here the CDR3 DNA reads TGTGCCAGCAGCTTGGGTGTAAGGAGCGGGTGGGGCCAAGAGACCCAGTACTTC.

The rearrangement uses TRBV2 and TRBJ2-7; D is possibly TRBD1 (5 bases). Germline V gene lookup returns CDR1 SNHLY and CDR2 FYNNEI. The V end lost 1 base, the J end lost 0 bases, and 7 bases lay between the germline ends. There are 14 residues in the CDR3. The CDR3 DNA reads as TGTGCCAGCAGTGAAGGGGGCAGCTCCTACGAGCAGTACTTC. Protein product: CASSEGGSSYEQYF.

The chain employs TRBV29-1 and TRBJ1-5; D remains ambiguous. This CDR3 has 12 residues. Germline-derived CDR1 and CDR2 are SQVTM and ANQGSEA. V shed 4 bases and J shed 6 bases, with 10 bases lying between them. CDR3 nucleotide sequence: TGCAGCGTTGCGGGGAGTGGTCAGCCCCAGCATTTT. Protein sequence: CSVAGSGQPQHF.

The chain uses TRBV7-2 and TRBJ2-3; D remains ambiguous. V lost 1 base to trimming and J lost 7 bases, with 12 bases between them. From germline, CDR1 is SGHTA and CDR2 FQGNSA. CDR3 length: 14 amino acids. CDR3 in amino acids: CASSLVADLHTQYF. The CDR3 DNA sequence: TGTGCCAGCAGCTTAGTTGCTGATCTCCATACGCAGTATTTT.

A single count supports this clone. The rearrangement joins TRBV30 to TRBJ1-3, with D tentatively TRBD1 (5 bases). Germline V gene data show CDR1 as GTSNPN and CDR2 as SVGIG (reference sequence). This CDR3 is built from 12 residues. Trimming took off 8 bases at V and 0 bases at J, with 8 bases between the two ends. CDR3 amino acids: CALRGSGNTIYF. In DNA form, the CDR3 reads TGTGCCCTAAGGGGCTCTGGAAACACCATATATTTT.